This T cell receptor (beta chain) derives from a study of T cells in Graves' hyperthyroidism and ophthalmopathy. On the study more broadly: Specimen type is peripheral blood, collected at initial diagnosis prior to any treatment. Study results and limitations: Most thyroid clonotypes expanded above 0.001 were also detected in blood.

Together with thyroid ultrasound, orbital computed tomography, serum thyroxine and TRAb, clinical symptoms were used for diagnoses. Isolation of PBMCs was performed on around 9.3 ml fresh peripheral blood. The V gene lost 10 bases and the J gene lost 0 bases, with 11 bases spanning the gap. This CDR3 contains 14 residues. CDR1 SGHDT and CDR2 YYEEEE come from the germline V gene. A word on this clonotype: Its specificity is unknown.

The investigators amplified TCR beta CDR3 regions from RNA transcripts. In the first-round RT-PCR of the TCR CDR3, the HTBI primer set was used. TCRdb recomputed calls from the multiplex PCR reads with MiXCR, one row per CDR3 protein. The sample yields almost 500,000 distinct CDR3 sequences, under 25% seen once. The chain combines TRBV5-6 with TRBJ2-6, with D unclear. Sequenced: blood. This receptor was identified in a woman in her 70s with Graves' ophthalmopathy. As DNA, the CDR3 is TGTGCCTGCGGCCGGAGCTCTGGGGCCAACGTCCTGACTTTC. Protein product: CACGRSSGANVLTF. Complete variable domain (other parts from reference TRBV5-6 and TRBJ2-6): DAGVTQSPTHLIKTRGQQVTLRCSPKSGHDTVSWYQQALGQGPQFIFQYYEEEERQRGNFPDRFSGHQFPNYSSELNVNALLLGDSALYLCACGRSSGANVLTFGAGSRLTVL.